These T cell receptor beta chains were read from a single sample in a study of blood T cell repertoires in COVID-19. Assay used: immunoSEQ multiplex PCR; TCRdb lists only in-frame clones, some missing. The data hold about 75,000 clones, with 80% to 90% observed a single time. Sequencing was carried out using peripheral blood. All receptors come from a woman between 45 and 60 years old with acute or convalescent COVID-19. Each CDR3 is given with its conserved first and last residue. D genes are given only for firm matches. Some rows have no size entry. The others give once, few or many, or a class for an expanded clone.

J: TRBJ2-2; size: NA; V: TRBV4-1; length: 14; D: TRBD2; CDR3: CASSQLAGTGELFF; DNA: TGCGCCAGCAGCCAATTAGCGGGAACCGGGGAGCTGTTTTTT
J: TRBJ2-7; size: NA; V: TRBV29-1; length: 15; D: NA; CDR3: CSVVLGQRSSYEQYF; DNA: TGCAGCGTTGTTTTAGGACAGAGGAGTTCCTACGAGCAGTACTTC
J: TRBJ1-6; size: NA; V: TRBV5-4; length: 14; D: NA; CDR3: CASSAPGTPTPLHF; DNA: TGTGCCAGCAGCGCGCCCGGGACACCAACACCCCTCCACTTT
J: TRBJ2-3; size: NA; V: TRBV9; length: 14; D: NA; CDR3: CASSVDISTDTQYF; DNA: TGTGCCAGCAGCGTAGATATCAGCACAGATACGCAGTATTTT
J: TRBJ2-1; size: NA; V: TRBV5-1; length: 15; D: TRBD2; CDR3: CASSVLAGAYNEQFF; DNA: TGCGCCAGCAGCGTGCTAGCGGGGGCGTACAATGAGCAGTTCTTC
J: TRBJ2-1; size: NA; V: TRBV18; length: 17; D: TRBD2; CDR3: CASSPGGAGAIYNEQFF; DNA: TGTGCCAGCTCACCTGGGGGAGCGGGGGCCATTTACAATGAGCAGTTCTTC
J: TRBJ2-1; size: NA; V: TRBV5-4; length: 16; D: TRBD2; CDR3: CASTTGGIFTYNEQFF; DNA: TGTGCCAGCACCACGGGGGGAATTTTCACCTACAATGAGCAGTTCTTC
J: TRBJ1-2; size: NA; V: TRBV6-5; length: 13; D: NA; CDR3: CASSQPGGYGYTF; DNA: TGTGCCAGCAGCCAACCGGGGGGCTATGGCTACACCTTC
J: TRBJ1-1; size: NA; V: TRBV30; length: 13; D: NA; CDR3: CAWRQGWDTEAFF; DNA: TGTGCCTGGAGGCAGGGCTGGGACACTGAAGCTTTCTTT
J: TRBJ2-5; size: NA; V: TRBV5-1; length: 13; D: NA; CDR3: CASSLGQQETQYF; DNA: TGCGCCAGCAGCTTGGGGCAGCAAGAGACCCAGTACTTC
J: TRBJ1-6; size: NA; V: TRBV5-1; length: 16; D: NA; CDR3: CASSLAAGQRNSPLHF; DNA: TGCGCCAGCAGCTTGGCCGCGGGCCAGCGTAATTCACCCCTCCACTTT
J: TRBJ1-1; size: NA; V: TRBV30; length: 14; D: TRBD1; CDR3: CAWRTGPMNTEAFF; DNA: TGTGCCTGGCGGACAGGGCCTATGAACACTGAAGCTTTCTTT
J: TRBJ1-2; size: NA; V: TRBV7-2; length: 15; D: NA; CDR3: CASSLKTGGMSGYTF; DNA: TGTGCCAGCAGCCTAAAGACGGGGGGTATGAGTGGCTACACCTTC
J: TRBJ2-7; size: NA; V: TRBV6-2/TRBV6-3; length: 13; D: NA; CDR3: CASSSPGNYEQYF; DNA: TGTGCCAGCAGTAGCCCAGGGAATTACGAGCAGTACTTC
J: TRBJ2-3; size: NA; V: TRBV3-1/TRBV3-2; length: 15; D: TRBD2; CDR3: CASSQGGGQTDTQYF; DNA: TGTGCCAGCAGCCAGGGCGGGGGGCAGACAGATACGCAGTATTTT
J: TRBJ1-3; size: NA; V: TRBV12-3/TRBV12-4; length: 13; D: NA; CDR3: CASHPGVGNTIYF; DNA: TGTGCCAGCCATCCAGGGGTTGGAAACACCATATATTTT
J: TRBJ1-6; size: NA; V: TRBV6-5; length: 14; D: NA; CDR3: CASRPNKNNSPLHF; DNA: TGTGCCAGCAGGCCAAACAAGAATAATTCACCCCTCCACTTT
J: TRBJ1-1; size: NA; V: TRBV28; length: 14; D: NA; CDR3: CASRMGLQGTEAFF; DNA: TGTGCCAGCAGAATGGGGCTTCAAGGCACTGAAGCTTTCTTT
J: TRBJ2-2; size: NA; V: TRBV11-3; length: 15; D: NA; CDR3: CASSLSQGGAGELFF; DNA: TGTGCCAGCAGCCTCTCGCAGGGAGGAGCCGGGGAGCTGTTTTTT
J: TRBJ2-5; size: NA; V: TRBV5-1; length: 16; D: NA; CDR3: CASSLGDREEDETQYF; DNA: TGCGCCAGCAGCTTGGGAGACAGGGAGGAGGATGAGACCCAGTACTTC
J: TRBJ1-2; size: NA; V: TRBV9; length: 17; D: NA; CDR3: CASSAGPTFGTNYGYTF; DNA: TGTGCCAGCAGCGCTGGACCCACCTTCGGGACTAACTATGGCTACACCTTC
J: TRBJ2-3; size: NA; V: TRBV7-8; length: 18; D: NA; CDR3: CASSSPEGGSGRTDTQYF; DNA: TGTGCCAGCAGCTCCCCTGAAGGTGGGAGTGGGCGCACAGATACGCAGTATTTT
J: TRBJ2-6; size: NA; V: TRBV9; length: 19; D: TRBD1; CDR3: CASSAPTGGLSSGANVLTF; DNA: TGTGCCAGCAGCGCCCCGACAGGGGGCTTATCTTCTGGGGCCAACGTCCTGACTTTC
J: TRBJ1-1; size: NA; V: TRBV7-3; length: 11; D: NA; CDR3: CASSSGNVAFF; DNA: TGTGCCAGCAGCTCAGGGAATGTTGCTTTCTTT
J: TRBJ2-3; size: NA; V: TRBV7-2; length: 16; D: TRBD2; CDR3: CASSSTSGGYGDTQYF; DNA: TGTGCCAGCAGCTCTACTAGCGGGGGGTACGGAGATACGCAGTATTTT
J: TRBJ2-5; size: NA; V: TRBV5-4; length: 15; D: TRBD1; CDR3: CASSPDRASAETQYF; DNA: TGTGCCAGCAGCCCGGACAGGGCCTCGGCCGAGACCCAGTACTTC
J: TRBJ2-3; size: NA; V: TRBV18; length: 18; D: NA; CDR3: CASSGLARGAGSPDTQYF; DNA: TGTGCCAGCTCTGGACTAGCCAGGGGGGCAGGTTCCCCAGATACGCAGTATTTT
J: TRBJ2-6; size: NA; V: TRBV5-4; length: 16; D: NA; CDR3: CASSPGLRSGANVLTF; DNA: TGTGCCAGCAGCCCGGGTCTGCGCTCTGGGGCCAACGTCCTGACTTTC
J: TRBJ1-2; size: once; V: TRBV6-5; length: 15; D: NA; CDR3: CASTSTGTPNYGYTF; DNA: TGTGCCAGCACCAGCACCGGGACACCTAACTATGGCTACACCTTC
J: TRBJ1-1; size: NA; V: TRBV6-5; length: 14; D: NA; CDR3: CASSYLGAGTEAFF; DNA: TGTGCCAGCAGTTACTTGGGGGCGGGCACTGAAGCTTTCTTT
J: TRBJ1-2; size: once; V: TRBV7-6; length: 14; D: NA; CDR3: CASSHQPTGYGYTF; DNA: TGTGCCAGCAGCCACCAACCTACAGGGTACGGCTACACCTTC
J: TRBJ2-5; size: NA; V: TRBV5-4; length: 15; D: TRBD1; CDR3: CASSFRTGWEETQYF; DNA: TGTGCCAGCAGCTTCCGGACAGGGTGGGAAGAGACCCAGTACTTC
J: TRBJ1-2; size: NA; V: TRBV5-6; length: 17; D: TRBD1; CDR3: CASSLVASGGFNYGYTF; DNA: TGTGCCAGCAGCTTGGTTGCATCAGGGGGCTTTAACTATGGCTACACCTTC
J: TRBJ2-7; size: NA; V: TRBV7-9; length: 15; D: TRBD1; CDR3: CASSPRDRGSYEQYF; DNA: TGTGCCAGCAGCCCCCGGGACAGGGGTTCCTACGAGCAGTACTTC
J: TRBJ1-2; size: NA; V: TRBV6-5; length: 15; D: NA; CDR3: CASSSLAGLGRGYTF; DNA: TGTGCCAGCAGTTCCCTGGCAGGGTTAGGAAGAGGCTACACCTTC
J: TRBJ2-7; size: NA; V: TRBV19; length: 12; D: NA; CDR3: CASSNLLGEQYF; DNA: TGTGCCAGTAGTAACCTCCTCGGCGAGCAGTACTTC
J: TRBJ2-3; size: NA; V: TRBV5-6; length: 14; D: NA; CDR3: CASSFLLATDTQYF; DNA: TGTGCCAGCAGCTTCTTATTAGCCACAGATACGCAGTATTTT
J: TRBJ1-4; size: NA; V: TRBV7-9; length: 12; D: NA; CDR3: CASRPNNEKLFF; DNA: TGTGCCAGCAGACCTAATAATGAAAAACTGTTTTTT
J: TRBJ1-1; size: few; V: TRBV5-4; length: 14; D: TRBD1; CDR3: CASQTDRGDSEAFF; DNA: TGTGCCAGCCAGACGGACAGGGGGGATAGTGAAGCTTTCTTT
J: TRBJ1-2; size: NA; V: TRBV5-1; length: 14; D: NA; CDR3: CASSPARGNYGYTF; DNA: TGCGCCAGCAGCCCGGCCAGGGGTAACTATGGCTACACCTTC
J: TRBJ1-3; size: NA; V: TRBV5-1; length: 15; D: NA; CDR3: CASSPEGAAGNTIYF; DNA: TGCGCCAGCAGCCCCGAAGGCGCGGCTGGAAACACCATATATTTT
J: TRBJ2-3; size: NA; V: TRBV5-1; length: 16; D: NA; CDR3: CASRLVQASRADTQYF; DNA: TGCGCCAGCAGGTTGGTCCAGGCGTCGAGGGCAGATACGCAGTATTTT
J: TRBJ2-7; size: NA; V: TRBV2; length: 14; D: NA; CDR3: CASIRTGLPYEQYF; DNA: TGTGCCAGCATTCGTACGGGACTTCCCTACGAGCAGTACTTC
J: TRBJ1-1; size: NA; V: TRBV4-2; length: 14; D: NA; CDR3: CASSQMGSGAEAFF; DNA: TGTGCCAGCAGCCAAATGGGCTCCGGGGCTGAAGCTTTCTTT
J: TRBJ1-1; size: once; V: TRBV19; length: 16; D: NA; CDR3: CASSMPGVGMNTEAFF; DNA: TGTGCCAGTAGTATGCCCGGGGTAGGGATGAACACTGAAGCTTTCTTT